This T cell receptor (beta chain) was obtained from a study of blood T cell repertoires in COVID-19. Repertoires were generated with immunoSEQ multiplex PCR, while TCRdb's copy carries only in-frame clones and drops some. The table includes about 210,000 clones, around 83% detected once. From germline, CDR1 is SNHLY and CDR2 FYNNEI. The CDR3 runs 15 residues. V was cut by 2 bases and J by 0 bases, with 9 bases left in between. The clonotype comes from a man in his forties or fifties with active or convalescent COVID-19. The gene calls are TRBV2 and TRBJ2-3; D perhaps matches TRBD2 (6 bases). The sequencing sample was made of peripheral blood. Here the CDR3 reads CASSELRGSTDTQYF. The CDR3 nucleotides are TGTGCCAGCAGTGAATTGCGGGGAAGCACAGATACGCAGTATTTT.